Detailed here is one TCR beta chain. The target antigen is unknown. This sample stems from a study of a mutant IDH1 vaccine in newly diagnosed glioma. Across the study: Sex distribution of treated patients was approximately 62% male and around 40% female; mean age was around 40 years. Earlier therapy was either radiotherapy, temozolomide, or both, and most got both. Study results and caveats: Changes in the top peripheral T cell clonotypes seemingly had no bearing on pseudoprogression. Patients showed vaccine-induced immune responses at a rate of roughly 93%.

Generated by immunoSEQ multiplex PCR, the TCRdb table keeps only in-frame clones and is missing some. This table has tens of thousands of clones, about four fifths appearing once. V lost 6 bases and J lost 5, with 15 bases in between. This CDR3 spans 14 amino acids. Germline V CDR1 and CDR2: ENHRY, SYGVKD. The time point denotes: baseline, week 1 (first vaccination visit). Treatment here: pre-vaccination baseline after standard-of-care therapy. The clonotype comes from a woman aged 50 to 60 with glioma. The chain recombines TRBV10-3 with TRBJ2-3, with D tentatively TRBD1 (6 bases). The specimen was PBMCs, collected from a glioma patient treated with radiotherapy, temozolomide or both. The CDR3 here is CAISPGQEEDTQYF. The CDR3 DNA is TGTGCCATCAGCCCGGGACAAGAAGAAGATACGCAGTATTTT.